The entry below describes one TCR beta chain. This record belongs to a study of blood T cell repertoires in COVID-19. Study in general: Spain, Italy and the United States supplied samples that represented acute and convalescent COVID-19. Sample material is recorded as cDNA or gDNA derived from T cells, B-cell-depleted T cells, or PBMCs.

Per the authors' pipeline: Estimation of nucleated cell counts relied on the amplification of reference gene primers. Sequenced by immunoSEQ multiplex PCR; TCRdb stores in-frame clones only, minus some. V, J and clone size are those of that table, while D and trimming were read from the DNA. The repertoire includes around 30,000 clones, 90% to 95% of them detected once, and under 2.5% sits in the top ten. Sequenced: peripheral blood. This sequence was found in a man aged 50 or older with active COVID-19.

The CDR3 DNA reads as TGTGCCTGGAGTGTAGGGGGCTCTGGAAACACCATATATTTT. Protein: CAWSVGGSGNTIYF. The rearrangement joins TRBV30 to TRBJ1-3, with D possibly being TRBD1 (6 bases). CDR3 length: 14 residues. Germline lookup yields CDR1 GTSNPN and CDR2 SVGIG (reference sequence). The V end lost 0 bases, the J end lost 0 bases, and 6 bases lay between the germline ends.